A selection of T cell receptor beta chains follows, all from one sample in a study of neurological immune-mediated disorders. TCRdb ran MiXCR on the 5' RACE reads and lists one entry per CDR3 protein. Counted here are about 69,000 distinct CDR3 sequences, about 4.2% occurring once; the ten biggest clones make up 1.3%. Sequencing input: PBMCs. The source of these receptors is a young man with multiple sclerosis. Each CDR3 is given with its conserved first and last residue. Each record gives: V gene, clone size, D gene, J gene, CDR3 DNA, CDR3 protein. D genes are given only for firm matches. A row's size may be missing; if present it is once, few, many or a size class.

v_gene: TRBV27
abundance: many
d_gene: NA
j_gene: TRBJ2-7
CDR3nt: TGTGCCAGCAGTTTATCATCAGGACCTAACTACGAGCAGTACTTC
CDR3aa: CASSLSSGPNYEQYF

v_gene: TRBV6-2/TRBV6-3
abundance: NA
d_gene: TRBD1
j_gene: TRBJ1-4
CDR3nt: TGTGCCAGCAAACAGGGGAACGAAAAACTGTTTTTT
CDR3aa: CASKQGNEKLFF

v_gene: TRBV27
abundance: many
d_gene: NA
j_gene: TRBJ2-3
CDR3nt: TGTGCCAGCAGTTCGGACGTCGATGGTACGCAGTATTTT
CDR3aa: CASSSDVDGTQYF

v_gene: TRBV5-1
abundance: many
d_gene: NA
j_gene: TRBJ2-7
CDR3nt: TGCGCCAGCAGCTTGGGGCTGCGGGACAGCCCCTACGAGCAGTACTTC
CDR3aa: CASSLGLRDSPYEQYF

v_gene: TRBV2
abundance: NA
d_gene: TRBD1
j_gene: TRBJ2-1
CDR3nt: TGTGCCAGCAGTGAGAGGGGGCGCCCCCATGAGCAGTTCTTC
CDR3aa: CASSERGRPHEQFF

v_gene: TRBV7-9
abundance: many
d_gene: TRBD2
j_gene: TRBJ2-3
CDR3nt: TGTGCCAGCAGCCCCCGATATATAGCGGGGAGCACAGATACGCAGTATTTT
CDR3aa: CASSPRYIAGSTDTQYF

v_gene: TRBV5-5
abundance: many
d_gene: TRBD1
j_gene: TRBJ2-7
CDR3nt: TGTGCCAGCAGCCCGGACAGGGCCTCCTCCTACGAGCAGTACTTC
CDR3aa: CASSPDRASSYEQYF

v_gene: TRBV5-1
abundance: many
d_gene: NA
j_gene: TRBJ1-2
CDR3nt: TGCGCCAGTCAGGGTCTGGACTATGGCTACACCTTC
CDR3aa: CASQGLDYGYTF

v_gene: TRBV27
abundance: few
d_gene: NA
j_gene: TRBJ1-2
CDR3nt: TGTGCCAGCAGTTCCCGGACAGCTGGATATGGCTACACCTTC
CDR3aa: CASSSRTAGYGYTF

v_gene: TRBV1
abundance: many
d_gene: NA
j_gene: TRBJ2-5
CDR3nt: TGCACCAGCAGCCAAGCGGGGCAAGAGACCCAGTACTTC
CDR3aa: CTSSQAGQETQYF

v_gene: TRBV3-1
abundance: many
d_gene: NA
j_gene: TRBJ2-3
CDR3nt: TGTGCCAGCAGCTTAGACACAGATACGCAGTATTTT
CDR3aa: CASSLDTDTQYF

v_gene: TRBV3-1
abundance: many
d_gene: NA
j_gene: TRBJ1-6
CDR3nt: TGTGCCAGCAGCCAATCCTTCTATTCACCCCTCAACTTT
CDR3aa: CASSQSFYSPLNF

v_gene: TRBV7-8
abundance: many
d_gene: NA
j_gene: TRBJ2-3
CDR3nt: TGTGCCAGCAGCTTAGGCGGGGGCACTAGCACAGATACGCAGTATTTT
CDR3aa: CASSLGGGTSTDTQYF

v_gene: TRBV12-3/TRBV12-4
abundance: many
d_gene: TRBD1
j_gene: TRBJ1-2
CDR3nt: TGTGCCAGCAGCCTAGCAGGGGGAAGTTTTGGCTACACCTTC
CDR3aa: CASSLAGGSFGYTF

v_gene: TRBV5-1
abundance: many
d_gene: TRBD1
j_gene: TRBJ2-6
CDR3nt: TGCGCCAGCAGCCCGAGGGACAGGGCCTTCTCTGGGGCCAACGTCCTGACTTTC
CDR3aa: CASSPRDRAFSGANVLTF

v_gene: TRBV6-5
abundance: many
d_gene: TRBD1
j_gene: TRBJ1-4
CDR3nt: TGTGCCAGCAGCACAGGGGAGGAAAAACTGTTTTTT
CDR3aa: CASSTGEEKLFF

v_gene: TRBV12-3/TRBV12-4
abundance: many
d_gene: NA
j_gene: TRBJ1-2
CDR3nt: TGTGCCAGCAGTTTATTCAGGGCCAGGGGCTACACCTTC
CDR3aa: CASSLFRARGYTF